This T cell receptor (beta chain) was retrieved from a study of T cell responses to AZD1222 COVID-19 vaccine (dated by TCRdb to 2020 to 2023). Regarding the complete study: AZD1222 recipients given second doses at about 4 weeks or at about 12 weeks were pooled, since spike-specific TCR depth and breadth were not found to differ between the two schedules. A total of about 240 trial participants underwent TCR sequencing, of whom approximately 210 received two doses of AZD1222 and approximately 25 received two doses of the MenACWY control vaccine. Trial participants were enrolled into age subgroups of 18-55, 56-69 and 70-plus years, which contained approximately 150, 28 and 58 TCR-sequenced participants, respectively.

Taken with the paper, the label for time point translates to: baseline before first vaccination. Vaccinee samples were obtained from the UK trials COV001 and COV002, which included a single-blind randomized controlled phase 2/3 trial of AZD1222 (ChAdOx1 nCoV-19) in healthy adults. For TCRbeta chain sequencing, PBMC samples from trial participants were taken at day 0 and at day 28 after the second dose. The CDR3 regions of human TCRbeta chains were analyzed by immunosequencing. From the authors' description of their analysis: TCRs in the repertoires were compared against a reference library of SARS-CoV-2-specific TCRs that had been generated with the MIRA antigen-specificity platform. Breadth meant the fraction of unique TCRs that were SARS-CoV-2-associated, whereas depth meant the fraction of total T cells that were SARS-CoV-2-associated. Using the MIRA data, every spike-specific TCR was mapped to the spike region that the TCR reacted to and assigned to either a CD4 or a CD8 class. Log10-transformed breadth and depth values were compared by one-way ANOVA with Sidak's multiple comparisons tests. The source is immuneACCESS, and TCRdb retained only in-frame sequences with V and J called. Part of the clones is not carried over; for the studies checked, unresolved V genes explain less than half of this, and the remainder is unexplained. The V and J calls and clone size come from that table; D and trimming were worked out from the DNA. The sample yields about 160,000 clones; approximately 90% were counted once. The top ten clonotypes cover approximately 4.8% of the sample.

The paper's findings and limits, for the study overall: Because no day 14 peak-response samples were available, the repertoires could be characterized only after the peak T cell response. Reportedly, almost half of the unique spike-specific TCRs recognized epitopes lying outside the regions that are mutated in the B.1.351 and B.1.1.7 variants. Conclusions about previously exposed vaccinees were limited because only 6 or 7 AZD1222 recipients were SARS-CoV-2 seropositive at baseline. The whole spike protein was spanned by vaccine-associated CD4 TCRs, and dominant responses were seen in regions 160-218 and 743-854. Participants were mostly white British, with more females than males. The authors suggested clonal diversity may have been underestimated. The 56-69-year group was small, and its depth increase did not reach significance, likely because of low power. After two AZD1222 doses, spike-specific TCR breadth and depth were significantly higher than at day 0 and than in MenACWY recipients.

According to the germline V gene, CDR1 reads MNHEY and CDR2 reads SVGEGT. V is cut back by 6 bases and J by 8 bases, with 12 bases in the junction unmatched. CDR3 length: 14 amino acids, cysteine to phenylalanine. Only the CDR3 part of the read is kept: 42 bases, read in frame from the first base. Worth noting for this clone: Its antigen target is currently unknown. No much larger clone is present one base from it, and per-base qualities are unavailable.

The chain employs TRBV6-2 or TRBV6-3 and TRBJ1-2; TRBD1 lines up with 7 middle nucleotides. This specimen was peripheral blood, taken on day 0 of AZD1222 vaccination. The source of this sequence is an adult in good health. The CDR3 region reads CASSRGQTPGGYTF. The sequenced DNA: TGTGCCAGCAGCCGGGGACAGACCCCTGGAGGCTACACCTTC.